These T cell receptor beta chains were read from a single sample in a study of shared clonotypes between healthy human individuals. The repertoire was sequenced with immunoSEQ multiplex PCR; TCRdb's copy has only in-frame clones and lacks some. The data contain around 1.5 million clones, 95% to 99% of them singletons. The sequencing input was naive CD4+ T cells sorted from blood. These receptors were obtained from a man aged 25-45 years in good health. Both conserved end residues are trimmed from each CDR3. Fields, in order: CDR3 length, V gene, CDR3 protein.

>12|TRBV4-1
ASSQEGTGARQY
>12|TRBV5-8
ASSWYSGQGEAF
>9|TRBV20-1
SAPLGETQY
>10|TRBV2
ASSPTRPEQY
>11|TRBV10-3
AISQTRSETQY
>10|TRBV28
ASRVQSGTLN
>14|TRBV7-2
ASSLGDILAKNIQY
>14|TRBV23-1
ASSQLRQASNYGYT
>14|TRBV28
ASSPWGDRGSYEQY
>16|TRBV25-1
ASSASEAGYPRYNEQF
>13|TRBV7-2
ASSLSSISYNEQF
>13|TRBV15
ATSRDRARGYPQH
>11|TRBV28
ASSLGFYQPQH
>13|TRBV5-4
ASSPGQGLGYGYT
>9|TRBV18
ASSPQGGQF
>12|TRBV5-1
ASSLEAIRGELF
>11|TRBV29-1
SVRDREGQPQH
>13|TRBV4-1
ASTRTGLMNTEAF
>12|TRBV18
ASSPPGVTGGYT
>13|TRBV19
ATTAGDIGVGTQY
>16|TRBV27
ASSLSINAKGVYQPQH
>11|TRBV10-3
AITGVGGHEQY
>11|TRBV30
AWSVRSTDTQY
>14|TRBV6-4
ASSDSKGGTVYGYT
>14|TRBV5-4
ASSLARGVNTDTQY
>13|TRBV9
ASSVAGSADYEQY
>12|TRBV5-1
ASSWTGGGNEQF
>14|TRBV10-1
AIPRGPPTFTDTQY
>11|TRBV11-3
ASSLDRAGTIY
>12|TRBV27
ASSLSPGLYGYT
>13|TRBV28
ASSNGGTGNYGYT